This section outlines one TCR beta chain sequence together with its context. This CDR3 spans 14 amino acids. Trimming stripped 0 bases from V and 3 bases from J, with 11 bases between. The germline gives CDR1 GTSNPN, CDR2 SVGIG (reference sequence). The data derive from a study of blood T cell repertoires in COVID-19. At the level of the study: Samples of COVID-19 (acute and convalescent) were obtained from the United States, Italy and Spain.

Generated by immunoSEQ multiplex PCR, the TCRdb table keeps only in-frame clones and is missing some. The table includes more than 200,000 clones, nearly 90% detected once. The rearrangement uses TRBV30 and TRBJ1-2; weak D call: TRBD1 (6 bases). The receptor's source is a young man who had recovered from COVID-19. The sequenced sample consisted of PBMCs or T cells enriched from blood (not recorded which). The CDR3 region is CAWSVPGVDYGYTF. The CDR3 DNA reads TGTGCCTGGAGTGTACCAGGGGTTGACTATGGCTACACCTTC. Variable domain in full (rest from reference TRBV30 and TRBJ1-2): SQTIHQWPATLVQPVGSPLSLECTVEGTSNPNLYWYRQAAGRGLQLLFYSVGIGQISSEVPQNLSASRPQDRQFILSSKKLLLSDSGFYLCAWSVPGVDYGYTFGSGTRLTVV.